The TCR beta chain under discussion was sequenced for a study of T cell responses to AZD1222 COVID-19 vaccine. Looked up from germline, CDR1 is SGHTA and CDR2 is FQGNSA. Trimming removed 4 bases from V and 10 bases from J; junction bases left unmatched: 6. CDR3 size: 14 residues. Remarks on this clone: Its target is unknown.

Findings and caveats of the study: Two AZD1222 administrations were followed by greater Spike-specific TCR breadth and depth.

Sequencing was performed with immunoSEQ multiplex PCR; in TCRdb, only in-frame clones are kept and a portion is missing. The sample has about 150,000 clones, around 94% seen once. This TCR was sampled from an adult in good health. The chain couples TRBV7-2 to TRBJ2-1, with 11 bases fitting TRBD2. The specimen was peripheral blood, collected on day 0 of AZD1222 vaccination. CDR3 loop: CASSSTVAGGEQFF. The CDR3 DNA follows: TGTGCCAGCAGCTCAACAGTAGCGGGAGGGGAGCAGTTCTTC.